These 4 T cell receptor beta chains share one sample of origin, sequenced in a study of cytotoxic CD8 clonotypes in ibrutinib-treated CLL. The table came from immunoSEQ multiplex PCR; TCRdb's copy has only in-frame clones and leaves some out. Of around 200,000 clones listed, 70% to 75% are singletons. The material was PBMCs, obtained after 12 months of ibrutinib treatment. The receptor set was obtained from a human donor with chronic lymphocytic leukemia.

This clone was counted a single time. The gene calls are TRBV29-1 and TRBJ1-2, with TRBD1 matching over 7 bases. The CDR3 is 13 residues long. The germline CDR1 and CDR2 sequences are SQVTM and ANQGSEA. The J segment lost 2 bases and the V segment lost 8 bases, leaving 8 bases of the junction unmatched. The DNA for the CDR3 is TGCAGCCTCCTGACAGGGCCCAACTATGGCTACACCTTC. Its protein is CSLLTGPNYGYTF.

Concerning this clone: Other DNA sequences in the sample encode the same CDR3. The gene calls are TRBV5-1 and TRBJ1-5; unclear D gene. V was cut by 0 bases and J by 2 bases, with 6 bases left in between. Per the germline V gene, CDR1 is SGHRS and CDR2 is YFSETQ. The CDR3 consists of 14 residues. The CDR3 reads CASSLGTGNQPQHF. CDR3 DNA: TGCGCCAGCAGCTTGGGGACGGGCAATCAGCCCCAGCATTTT.

The chain combines TRBV18 with TRBJ2-1; possible D gene TRBD1, 6 bases. CDR3 length: 13 residues. Per the germline V gene, CDR1 is KGHSH and CDR2 is LQKENI. Trimming took off 5 bases at V and 6 bases at J, with 11 bases between the two ends. The CDR3 DNA sequence: TGTGCCAGCTCATCAGGGGACGCCAATGAGCAGTTCTTC. It translates to CASSSGDANEQFF.

V and J are TRBV7-2 and TRBJ1-3; 7 nucleotides line up with TRBD1. Germline CDR1 SGHTA, CDR2 FQGNSA. Unmatched junction bases numbered 5, after V lost 1 base and J lost 5 bases. This CDR3 is built from 15 residues. CDR3 nucleotide sequence: TGTGCCAGCAGCTTAGTGGCAGGGGGGAGAAACACCATATATTTT. It yields the protein CASSLVAGGRNTIYF.